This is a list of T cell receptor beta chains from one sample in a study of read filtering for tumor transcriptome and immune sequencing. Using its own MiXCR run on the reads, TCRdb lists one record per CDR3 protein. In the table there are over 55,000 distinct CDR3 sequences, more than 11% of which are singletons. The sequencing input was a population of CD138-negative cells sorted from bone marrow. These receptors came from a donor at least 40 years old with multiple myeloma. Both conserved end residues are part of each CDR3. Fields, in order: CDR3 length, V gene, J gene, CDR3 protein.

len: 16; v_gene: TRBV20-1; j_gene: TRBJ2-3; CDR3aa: CSALSNLLAGRVTQYF
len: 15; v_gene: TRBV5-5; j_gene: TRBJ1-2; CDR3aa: CASSLEVDRGNGYTF
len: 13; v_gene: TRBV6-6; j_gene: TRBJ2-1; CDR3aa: CASRSGLYNEQFF
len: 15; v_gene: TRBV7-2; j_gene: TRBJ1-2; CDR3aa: CASSPTGQTNCGYTF
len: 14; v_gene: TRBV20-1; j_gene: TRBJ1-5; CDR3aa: CSARGDRDYQPQHF
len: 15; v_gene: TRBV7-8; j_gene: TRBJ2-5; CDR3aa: CASSPSDRAQETQYF
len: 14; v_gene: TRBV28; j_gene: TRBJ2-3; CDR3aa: CASSRGTRTDTQYF
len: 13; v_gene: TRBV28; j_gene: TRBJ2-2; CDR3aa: CASSLIVTGELFF
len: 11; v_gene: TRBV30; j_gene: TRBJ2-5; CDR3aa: CAWSVPETQYF
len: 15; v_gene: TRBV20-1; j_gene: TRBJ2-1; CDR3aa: CRASGGLAGFNEQIF
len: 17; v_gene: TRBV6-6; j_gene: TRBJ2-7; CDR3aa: CASRLHDRGLAGVEQYF
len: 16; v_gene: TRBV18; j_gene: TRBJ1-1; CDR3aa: CASSPPDWTGGTEAFF
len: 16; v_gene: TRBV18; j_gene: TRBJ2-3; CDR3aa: CASSPNRPRNTDTQYF
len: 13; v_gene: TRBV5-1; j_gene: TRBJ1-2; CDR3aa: CASMGTGYYGYTF
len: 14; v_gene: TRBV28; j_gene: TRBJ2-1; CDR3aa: CAREQGWAGNEQFF
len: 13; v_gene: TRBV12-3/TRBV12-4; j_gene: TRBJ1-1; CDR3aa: CASSPRTNTEAFF
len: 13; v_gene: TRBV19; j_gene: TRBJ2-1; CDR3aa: CASKQAPVLEQFF
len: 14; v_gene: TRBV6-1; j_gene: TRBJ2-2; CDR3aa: CASCYPDGTGELFF
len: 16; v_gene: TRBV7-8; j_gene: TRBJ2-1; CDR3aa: CASSSRLAGGPPEQFF
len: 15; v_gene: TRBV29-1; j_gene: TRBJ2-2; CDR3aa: CSAAGLAGDTGELFF
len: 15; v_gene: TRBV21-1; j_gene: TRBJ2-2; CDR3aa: CASSSHINRTGELFF
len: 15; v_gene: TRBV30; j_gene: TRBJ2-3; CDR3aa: CAWSVGGKSTDTQYF
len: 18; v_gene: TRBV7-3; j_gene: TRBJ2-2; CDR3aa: CASSLLSSGSMVPGELFF
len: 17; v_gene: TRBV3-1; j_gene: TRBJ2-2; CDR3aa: CASSHRSGTGTTGELFF
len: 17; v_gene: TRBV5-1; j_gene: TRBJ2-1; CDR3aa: CASSLRTVVGVYNEQFF
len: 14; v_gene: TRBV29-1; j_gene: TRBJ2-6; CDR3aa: CSATGNVGANVLTF
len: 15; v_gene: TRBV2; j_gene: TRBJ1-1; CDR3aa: CASSPGTGGGTEAFF
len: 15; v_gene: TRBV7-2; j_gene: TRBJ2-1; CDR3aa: CASTNSGSGRNEQFF
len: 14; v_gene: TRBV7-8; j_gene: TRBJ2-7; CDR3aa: CASSFSGFCYEQYF
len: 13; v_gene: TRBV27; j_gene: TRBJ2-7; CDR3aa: CASSRLAGYEQYF
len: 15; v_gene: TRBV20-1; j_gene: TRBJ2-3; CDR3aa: CSASLVTGIADTQYF
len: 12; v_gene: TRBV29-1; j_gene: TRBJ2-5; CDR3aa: CSVDRGRETQYF
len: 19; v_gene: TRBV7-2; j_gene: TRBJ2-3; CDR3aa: CASSLAGRGGRASSDTQYF